This entry features one T cell receptor (beta chain) sequence. These data belong to a study of graft-versus-host responses after intestinal transplantation. Regarding the study as a whole: GvH clones turned up in recipient marrow; some had shown up first in ileum or blood. Among circulating GvH clones, peak levels were associated with early post-transplant declines in HvG clones. High graft-versus-host to host-versus-graft clonal ratios were found in allografts of patients who had graft-donor T cell macrochimerism.

Libraries were prepared by immunoSEQ multiplex PCR; TCRdb keeps only in-frame clonotypes and omits some of them. The sample includes 5,500 to 8,500 clones, under 40% seen only once; the top ten take roughly 3.7%. The CDR3 covers 22 residues. This chain links TRBV21-1 with TRBJ2-7; the table assigns TRBD1, which was not confirmed against the DNA. TRBV21-1 is shown as a pseudogene. The sequence was obtained from a human patient who was an organ donor for intestinal transplantation. The sample consisted of alloreactive CD4+ T cells from a mixed lymphocyte reaction culture, taken before transplantation. The subset is: CFSE-low proliferating T cells sorted from approximately 6-day pre-transplant mixed lymphocyte reaction (GvH or HvG direction). The CDR3 nucleotides read TGTGCCAGCAGCAAAGAACGGGTTAAAAAAAGGCCGCCGGGGCAGGGGGCCTACGAGCAGTACTTC. It specifies CASSKERVKKRPPGQGAYEQYF.